These 18 T cell receptor beta chains were all obtained from the same sample, sequenced in a study of a mutant IDH1 vaccine in newly diagnosed glioma. TCRdb's table, derived via immunoSEQ multiplex PCR, lists solely in-frame clones and lacks some. Among 58,000 or so clones listed, around 87% were seen once. Described time point: week 23, last vaccination. Vaccination used 300 ug of mutant IDH1 20-mer peptide per dose, with topical imiquimod. Their antigen targets remain unknown. The sequencing used PBMCs, collected from a glioma patient whose treatment included an IDH1 peptide vaccine. These receptor sequences come from a man aged 35 to 55 with glioma.

The V and J genes are TRBV7-9 and TRBJ1-2; D is perhaps TRBD1 (5 bases). The CDR3 extends over 12 amino acids. The germline V and J ends were trimmed by 1 base and 8 bases, with 8 bases remaining between them. CDR1 is SEHNR and CDR2 is FQNEAQ in the germline V gene (reference sequence). In DNA, the CDR3 is TGTGCCAGCAGCTTAGAAGGGGTCGGCTACACCTTC. Translating it yields CASSLEGVGYTF.

V is TRBV5-1 and J is TRBJ2-2, with D possibly TRBD2 on 6 matching bases. Germline V gene lookup returns CDR1 SGHRS and CDR2 YFSETQ. V dropped 0 bases and J dropped 3 bases, with 9 bases sitting between them. The CDR3 totals 15 residues. CDR3 protein: CASSLAAGDTGELFF. CDR3 DNA sequence: TGCGCCAGCAGCTTGGCAGCGGGCGACACCGGGGAGCTGTTTTTT.

The rearrangement joins TRBV13 to TRBJ2-1; D not certain. The germline V gene has CDR1 PRHDT and CDR2 FYEKMQ (reference sequence). Trimming left V 1 base short and J 8 bases short, with 6 bases between. CDR3 length: 12 residues. CDR3 region: CASSLVPHEQFF. DNA of the CDR3: TGTGCCAGCAGCTTAGTTCCCCATGAGCAGTTCTTC.

The chain carries TRBV4-1 and TRBJ2-3; D not resolved. CDR3 length equals 13 residues. V was clipped by 1 base and J by 5 bases, with 7 bases between them. The germline V gene has CDR1 MGHRA and CDR2 YSYEKL. CDR3 nucleotide sequence: TGCGCCAGCAGCCAAGCTGATGGAGATACGCAGTATTTT. Translated, it gives CASSQADGDTQYF.

V is TRBV5-4 and J is TRBJ2-5, with D possibly TRBD2 on 6 matching bases. Between the trimmed V and J ends, which lost 1 base and 1 base, there was a span of 11 bases. CDR1 SGHNT and CDR2 YYREEE come from the germline V gene (reference sequence). This CDR3 is 15 amino acids long. The CDR3, as DNA: TGTGCCAGCAGCTTGCGCGGGACCCTCCAAGAGACCCAGTACTTC. Amino acid sequence: CASSLRGTLQETQYF.

CDR3 sequence: CASSPRLVQETQYF. CDR3 DNA: TGTGCCAGCAGCCCCCGACTTGTACAAGAGACCCAGTACTTC. This sequence joins TRBV9 and TRBJ2-5; D is ambiguous. Germline V gene lookup returns CDR1 SGDLS and CDR2 YYNGEE. The CDR3 runs to 14 residues. Trimming pared 4 bases from V and 2 bases from J, leaving 12 bases between.

V usage is TRBV5-6 and J usage is TRBJ2-3; TRBD2 agrees at 15 bases. Unmatched junction bases numbered 4, after V lost 8 bases and J lost 6 bases. Germline V gene data show CDR1 as SGHDT and CDR2 as YYEEEE. The CDR3 contains 14 residues. In DNA form, the CDR3 reads TGTGCCAGTCGGACTAGCGGGGGGGTGGATACGCAGTATTTT. It translates to CASRTSGGVDTQYF.

This clone has a handful of counts. V and J are TRBV9 and TRBJ2-1; 8 bases map to TRBD2. The J segment lost 4 bases and the V segment lost 1 base, leaving 7 bases of the junction unmatched. The CDR3 sequence is 16 residues long. The germline CDR1 and CDR2 sequences are SGDLS and YYNGEE. DNA of the CDR3: TGTGCCAGCAGCGTACTATTAGCGGGATCATACAATGAGCAGTTCTTC. It is translated as CASSVLLAGSYNEQFF.

This clone was counted only a few times. The chain links TRBV14 to TRBJ2-2, with no clear D. The CDR3 consists of 14 residues. V gave up 4 bases and J gave up 5 bases, with 11 bases separating them. Germline V gives CDR1 SGHDN, CDR2 FVKESK. CDR3 amino acids: CASSPWTRTGELFF. In nucleotides, the CDR3 is TGTGCCAGCAGCCCCTGGACCAGGACCGGGGAGCTGTTTTTT.

The chain is built from TRBV13 and TRBJ1-5, with D uncertain. Trimming pared 5 bases from V and 1 base from J, leaving 21 bases between. Germline CDR1 PRHDT, CDR2 FYEKMQ (reference sequence). CDR3 size: 18 residues. CDR3: CASSRRPLGLGSNQPQHF. The DNA of the CDR3 is TGTGCCAGCAGCCGTCGACCGCTAGGTCTGGGAAGCAATCAGCCCCAGCATTTT.

In this sample, this clone turned up a few times. The V and J genes are TRBV19 and TRBJ1-1; possibly TRBD1 for D (5 bases). V lost 8 bases, J lost 6 bases, and 10 bases lay in between. Per the germline V gene, CDR1 is LNHDA and CDR2 is SQIVND (reference sequence). The length of the CDR3 is 11 residues. Here the CDR3 reads CASGDGPEAFF. The DNA for the CDR3 is TGTGCCAGTGGGGACGGGCCTGAAGCTTTCTTT.

CDR3 nucleotides: TGTGCCAGCAGCCCCACCACCGGGGAGCTGTTTTTT. As protein: CASSPTTGELFF. The J gene is TRBJ2-2, the V gene TRBV7-2; D unclear. The germline CDR1 and CDR2 sequences are SGHTA and FQGNSA. Trimming removed 5 bases at V and 4 bases at J, with 5 bases between. There are 12 residues in the CDR3.

The sample holds a few counts of this clone. The V call is TRBV10-3, the J call TRBJ1-4, with a tentative D call TRBD1 (6 bases). Trimming stripped 4 bases from V and 6 bases from J, with 18 bases between. The CDR3 spans 16 residues. CDR1 is ENHRY, CDR2 SYGVKD, per germline. The CDR3: CAISVGKQGPHEKLFF. In nucleotides, the CDR3 is TGTGCCATCAGTGTCGGTAAACAGGGCCCCCATGAAAAACTGTTTTTT.

The chain has TRBV5-1 and TRBJ1-3; TRBD1 matches 7 bases. V was pared by 4 bases and J by 4 bases, with 11 bases of the junction left unmatched. CDR1 is SGHRS, CDR2 YFSETQ, per germline. The CDR3 sequence is 16 residues long. CDR3 in DNA: TGCGCCAGCAGCCGAGAATCCAGGGGGAGAGGAAACACCATATATTTT. This encodes CASSRESRGRGNTIYF.

This clone was seen just once. The V and J genes are TRBV11-2 and TRBJ2-3; 7 bases match TRBD1. Looked up from germline, CDR1 is SGHAT and CDR2 is FQNNGV. This CDR3 contains 14 residues. V dropped 5 bases and J dropped 1; count of bases not matched to a gene: 3. CDR3 nucleotides: TGTGCCAGCAGCCGGGACAGCCGCACAGATACGCAGTATTTT. It specifies CASSRDSRTDTQYF.

The chain joins TRBV6-1 to TRBJ2-1; 11 bases match TRBD1. The ends lost 6 bases at V and 0 bases at J; junction bases unmatched: 1. The germline V gene encodes CDR1 MNHNS and CDR2 SASEGT. This CDR3 has 15 amino acids. The CDR3 DNA is TGTGCCAGCAGGGGGACAGGGGGCTCCTACAATGAGCAGTTCTTC. It is translated as CASRGTGGSYNEQFF.

V usage is TRBV29-1 and J usage is TRBJ2-5; 11 bases agree with TRBD2. Trimming removed 6 bases from V and 0 bases from J; junction bases left unmatched: 3. The CDR3 has 14 residues. Germline CDR1 reads SQVTM; CDR2 reads ANQGSEA. CDR3 in DNA: TGCAGCGTGACTAGCGGGGATTACCAAGAGACCCAGTACTTC. This gives the protein CSVTSGDYQETQYF.

Written as DNA, the CDR3 is TGTGCCAGCAGGGGGGGCTCCTACGAGCAGTACTTC. Its protein product is CASRGGSYEQYF. The chain uses TRBV4-2 and TRBJ2-7; D perhaps matches TRBD2 (6 bases). This CDR3 comprises 12 residues. Trimming cost V 6 bases and J 0 bases, with 6 bases left between them. Germline V gene lookup returns CDR1 LGHNA and CDR2 YNFKEQ.